The entry that follows covers one T cell receptor beta chain sequence. Clones were sequenced by immunoSEQ multiplex PCR, and TCRdb holds only the in-frame ones, with some missing. The sample lists about 200,000 clones, about 80% occurring once. The CDR3 length is 14 residues. The germline V and J ends were trimmed by 0 bases and 7 bases, with 10 bases remaining between them. The germline CDR1 and CDR2 sequences are SGHNT and YYREEE (reference sequence). This sample is part of a study of blood T cell repertoires in COVID-19. Source material: peripheral blood. This sequence originates from a human donor with acute or convalescent COVID-19. The donor label of this sample is uncertain. This chain uses TRBV5-4 with TRBJ2-2; TRBD2 is a possible D gene (5 bases). The CDR3 here is CASSLVDSGGELFF. The CDR3 DNA reads as TGTGCCAGCAGCTTGGTGGACTCTGGCGGGGAGCTGTTTTTT.